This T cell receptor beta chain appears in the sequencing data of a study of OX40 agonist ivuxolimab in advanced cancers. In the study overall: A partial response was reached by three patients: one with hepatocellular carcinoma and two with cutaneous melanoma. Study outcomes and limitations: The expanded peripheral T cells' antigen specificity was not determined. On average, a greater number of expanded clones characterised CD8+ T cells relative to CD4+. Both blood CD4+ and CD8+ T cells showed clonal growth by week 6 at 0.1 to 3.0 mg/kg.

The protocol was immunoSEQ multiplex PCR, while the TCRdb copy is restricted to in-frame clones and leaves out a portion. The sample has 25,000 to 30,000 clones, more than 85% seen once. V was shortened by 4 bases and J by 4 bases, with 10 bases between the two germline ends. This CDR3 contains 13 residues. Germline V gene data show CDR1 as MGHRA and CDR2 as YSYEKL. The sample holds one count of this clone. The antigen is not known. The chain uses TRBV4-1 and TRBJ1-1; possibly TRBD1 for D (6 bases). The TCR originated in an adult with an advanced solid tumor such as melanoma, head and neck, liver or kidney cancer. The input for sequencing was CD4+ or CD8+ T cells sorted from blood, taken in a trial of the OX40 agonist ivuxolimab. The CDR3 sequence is CASSRQGSTEAFF. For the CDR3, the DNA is TGCGCCAGCAGCCGCCAGGGGAGCACTGAAGCTTTCTTT.